This T cell receptor beta chain stems from a study of T-cell memory formation after mild COVID-19. Overall study findings and caveats: Mainly CM and EM harbored the contracting CD4+ clones; mainly EMRA harbored the CD8+ ones.

In TCRdb, the 5' RACE reads were re-called with MiXCR into one record per CDR3 protein. The data show hundreds of thousands of distinct CDR3 sequences, 15% to 20% seen once. This clonotype was counted many times. Its antigen is undetermined. The sequence came from a man younger than 35 who had mild COVID-19 (a few samples of this study predate the infection). Cell type and time point are not known. The sample consisted of PBMCs or a T cell subset sorted from them (not recorded which).

CDR3 DNA sequence: TGTGCCAGCAGCTTAGTGACAACTGACAATGAGCAGTTCTTC. Protein sequence: CASSLVTTDNEQFF. The V and J genes are TRBV5-6 and TRBJ2-1; D unresolved. Trimming removed 2 bases at V and 5 bases at J, with 11 bases between. Germline V lookup: CDR1 SGHDT, CDR2 YYEEEE. This CDR3 region has 14 residues. Full variable domain (missing parts from reference TRBV5-6 and TRBJ2-1): DAGVTQSPTHLIKTRGQQVTLRCSPKSGHDTVSWYQQALGQGPQFIFQYYEEEERQRGNFPDRFSGHQFPNYSSELNVNALLLGDSALYLCASSLVTTDNEQFFGPGTRLTVL.